The entry that follows covers one T cell receptor beta chain sequence. The source of the sample is a study of blood T cell repertoires in COVID-19. The assay was immunoSEQ multiplex PCR, and TCRdb's table has in-frame clones only and misses some. The sample contains tens of thousands of clones, 89% of which appear only once. The length of the CDR3 is 14 residues. CDR1 is SGHAT, CDR2 FQNNGV, per germline. V was clipped by 1 base and J by 8 bases, with 11 bases between them. Sequenced material: peripheral blood. The TCR comes from a man aged 50 to 60 with acute or convalescent COVID-19. The V gene is TRBV11-2, the J gene TRBJ1-4; D gene unclear. The CDR3 loop is CASSLVEKREKLFF. DNA for the CDR3: TGTGCCAGCAGCTTAGTGGAAAAGAGGGAAAAACTGTTTTTT.